This entry lists 10 T cell receptor beta chains sequenced from one sample in a study of human T cells and chemical hapten exposure. Time point: patch test 3, about 24 weeks after DPC sensitization. This sample's treatment: therapeutic diphenylcyclopropenone sensitization with weekly scalp DPC. From the RACE reads, TCRdb called clonotypes with MiXCR, one entry per CDR3 protein. The data show about 84,000 distinct CDR3 sequences, with 11% seen just once and around 3.8% held by the top ten. The sample was whole blood, taken in connection with sensitization to the hapten diphenylcyclopropenone (DPC). These receptors all stem from a woman between 50 and 59 years old with alopecia areata. Some clones in this sample may be carry-over from other donors' samples.

The sample holds a few counts of this clonotype. The V call is TRBV6-5, the J call TRBJ2-1; TRBD2 agrees at 11 bases. The ends lost 2 bases at V and 9 bases at J; junction bases unmatched: 12. Germline values: CDR1 MNHEY, CDR2 SVGAGI. The CDR3 has 17 amino acids. This CDR3 is CASSYGPGTSGLGEQFF. For the CDR3, the DNA is TGTGCCAGCAGTTACGGGCCAGGGACTAGCGGATTAGGTGAGCAGTTCTTC.

In this sample, this clonotype turned up a few times. V and J are TRBV27 and TRBJ1-5, with 9 bases identical to TRBD1. Germline lookup yields CDR1 MNHEY and CDR2 SMNVEV (reference sequence). CDR3 length: 15 residues. The ends lost 7 bases at V and 4 bases at J; junction bases unmatched: 8. Here the CDR3 DNA reads TGTGCCAGCAAAAACAGGGGGCGGGGGAATCAGCCCCAGCATTTT. Residues: CASKNRGRGNQPQHF.

The J gene is TRBJ2-1, the V gene TRBV28; 8 positions match TRBD2. The V gene's germline CDR1 is MDHEN and CDR2 SYDVKM. J gave up 10 bases and V 5 bases, and 4 bases lay outside the gene matches. This CDR3 has 12 residues. The CDR3 reads CASSTRLAEQFF. The CDR3 DNA follows: TGTGCCAGCAGTACCCGACTAGCGGAGCAGTTCTTC.

The chain uses TRBV24-1 and TRBJ2-1; TRBD2 might be the D (6 bases). CDR3 length equals 16 residues. The V and J ends lost 4 bases and 2 bases respectively, with 14 bases between them. Germline loops: CDR1 KGHDR, CDR2 SFDVKD. In DNA, the CDR3 is TGTGCCACCAGTGACCAGGGACTTGGGGCCTACAATGAGCAGTTCTTC. Translated: CATSDQGLGAYNEQFF.

This clonotype was seen a few times. J is TRBJ2-2 and V is TRBV29-1, with TRBD1 identical over 7 bases. The CDR3 loop spans 15 amino acids. From germline, CDR1 is SQVTM and CDR2 ANQGSEA. J was trimmed by 0 bases and V by 6 bases; bases with no gene match: 7. The DNA of the CDR3 is TGCAGCGTGGTAACAGGGGTAGCGAACACCGGGGAGCTGTTTTTT. Encoded protein: CSVVTGVANTGELFF.

This clonotype has a count of ten or more. Here the CDR3 DNA reads TGTGCCAGCTCACGTACATTACCGGGACAGGGGGCAGGAGCCTACAATGAGCAGTTCTTC. It specifies CASSRTLPGQGAGAYNEQFF. The chain carries TRBV18 and TRBJ2-1; TRBD1 agrees at 12 bases. This CDR3 contains 20 residues. The V segment lost 4 bases and the J segment 2 bases; nucleotides outside the gene matches: 15. Germline CDR1 is KGHSH and CDR2 is LQKENI.

This clonotype was counted a few times. The chain uses TRBV28 and TRBJ2-5, with D possibly being TRBD2 (6 bases). This CDR3 spans 16 amino acids. Germline assignment: CDR1 MDHEN and CDR2 SYDVKM. The germline V and J ends were trimmed by 6 bases and 5 bases, with 22 bases remaining between them. The CDR3 sequence is CASRTTSPSRRETQYF. The CDR3, as DNA: TGTGCCAGCAGAACCACTAGCCCGTCGCGCCGGGAGACCCAGTACTTC.

This clonotype came up many times. The chain is built from TRBV7-9 and TRBJ2-3; no reliable D call. The V and J ends lost 5 bases and 0 bases respectively, with 9 bases between them. The length of the CDR3 is 14 residues. Germline CDR1 and CDR2: SEHNR and FQNEAQ (reference sequence). The DNA of the CDR3 is TGTGCCAGCAGCCCCTGGGGTAGCACAGATACGCAGTATTTT. This translates into CASSPWGSTDTQYF.

This clonotype appeared a few times. The chain employs TRBV6-2 or TRBV6-3 and TRBJ2-1, with 10 positions matching TRBD1. There are 15 residues in the CDR3. V lost 5 bases and J lost 4; bases outside the gene matches: 5. Germline assignment: CDR1 MNHEY and CDR2 SVGEGT. The CDR3 sequence is CASSPWTGGYNEQFF. The CDR3 DNA sequence: TGTGCCAGCAGTCCCTGGACAGGGGGGTACAATGAGCAGTTCTTC.

This clonotype was counted ten times or more. The chain uses TRBV6-1 and TRBJ2-1; 12 nucleotides match TRBD2. CDR3 length equals 15 residues. The germline V gene encodes CDR1 MNHNS and CDR2 SASEGT. The V segment lost 7 bases and the J segment 4 bases; nucleotides outside the gene matches: 5. This CDR3 is CASTLGTSGYNEQFF. The DNA of the CDR3 is TGTGCCAGCACCCTTGGGACTAGCGGGTACAATGAGCAGTTCTTC.